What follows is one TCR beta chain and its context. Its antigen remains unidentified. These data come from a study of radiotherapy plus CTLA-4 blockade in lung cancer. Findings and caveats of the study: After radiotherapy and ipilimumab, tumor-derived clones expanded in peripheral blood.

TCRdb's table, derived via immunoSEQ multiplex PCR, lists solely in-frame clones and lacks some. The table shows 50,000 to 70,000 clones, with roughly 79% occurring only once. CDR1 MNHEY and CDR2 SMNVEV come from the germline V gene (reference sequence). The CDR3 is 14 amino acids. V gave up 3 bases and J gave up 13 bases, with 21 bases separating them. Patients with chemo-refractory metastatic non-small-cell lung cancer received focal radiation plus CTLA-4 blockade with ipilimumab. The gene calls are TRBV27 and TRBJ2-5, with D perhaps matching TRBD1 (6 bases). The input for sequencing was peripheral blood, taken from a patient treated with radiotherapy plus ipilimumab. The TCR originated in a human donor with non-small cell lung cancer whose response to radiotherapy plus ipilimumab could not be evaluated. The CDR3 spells CASSFDRYPREWYF. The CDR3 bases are TGTGCCAGCAGTTTCGACAGGTACCCAAGAGAATGGTACTTC.